The next 14 T cell receptor beta chains were all read from a single sample in a study of blood T cell repertoires in COVID-19. Clones were sequenced by immunoSEQ multiplex PCR, and TCRdb holds only the in-frame ones, with some missing. The data hold about 140,000 clones, with approximately 80% observed a single time. Material for sequencing was PBMCs or T cells enriched from blood (not recorded which). The receptor source for this set is a woman under 30 who had been exposed to COVID-19.

This clone occurred a few times. Here the CDR3 reads CASSFRSASNYAGELFF. In DNA, the CDR3 is TGTGCCAGCAGTTTTAGGTCGGCGTCTAACTACGCCGGGGAGCTGTTTTTT. This sequence joins TRBV27 and TRBJ2-2, with D uncertain. Germline CDR1 MNHEY, CDR2 SMNVEV (reference sequence). The ends were cut back, 3 bases at V and 6 bases at J, with 20 bases in the middle. CDR3 size: 17 residues.

The chain employs TRBV19 and TRBJ2-7; no clear D. The CDR3 length is 10 residues. CDR1 and CDR2 (germline): LNHDA, SQIVND (reference sequence). V dropped 9 bases and J dropped 3 bases, with 6 bases sitting between them. The CDR3 coding sequence is TGTGCCAGGACTTGCTACGAGCAGTACTTC. Amino acids: CARTCYEQYF.

The chain carries TRBV2 and TRBJ2-1; TRBD2 aligns across 13 bases. This CDR3 is built from 15 residues. The J segment lost 10 bases and the V segment lost 11 bases, leaving 14 bases of the junction unmatched. CDR1 is SNHLY, CDR2 FYNNEI, per germline. The DNA of the CDR3 is TGTGCCGGACCTTGGACTAGCGGGAGAAAGGGCGAGCAGTTCTTC. The encoded protein is CAGPWTSGRKGEQFF.

In this sample, this clone turned up once. The rearrangement uses TRBV6-5 and TRBJ2-7, with a weak D call TRBD1 (5 bases). V was pared by 0 bases and J by 3 bases, with 12 bases between. This CDR3 spans 15 amino acids. CDR1 and CDR2 from the germline V gene are MNHEY and SVGAGI. The CDR3 nucleotides are TGTGCCAGCAGTTACTCGAAATACGGACACTACGAGCAGTACTTC. Translated, it gives CASSYSKYGHYEQYF.

The chain is built from TRBV19 and TRBJ2-2, with 7 bases matching TRBD2. Germline CDR1 reads LNHDA; CDR2 reads SQIVND (reference sequence). V trimming: 5 bases; J trimming: 2 bases; junction bases outside the gene matches: 8. The CDR3 is 16 amino acids. In DNA form, the CDR3 reads TGTGCCAGTAGTGGTAGCGGGTCAACCAACACCGGGGAGCTGTTTTTT. Its translation: CASSGSGSTNTGELFF.

This sequence joins TRBV5-8 and TRBJ2-3, with no clear D. The CDR3 contains 14 residues. Germline assignment: CDR1 SGHTS and CDR2 YDEGEE. Trimming removed 1 base from V and 2 bases from J, with 8 bases in between. The CDR3 DNA reads as TGTGCCAGCAGCTTGAGCGACTTCACAGATACGCAGTATTTT. This gives the protein CASSLSDFTDTQYF.

The V call is TRBV19, the J call TRBJ1-5, with 9 positions matching TRBD1. Germline trimming cut 0 bases from V and 4 bases from J; bases unmatched to any gene: 4. Germline lookup yields CDR1 LNHDA and CDR2 SQIVND (reference sequence). The CDR3 is 16 amino acids. This chain's CDR3 is CASSIDGTGRNQPQHF. DNA for the CDR3: TGTGCCAGTAGTATAGATGGGACAGGGAGAAATCAGCCCCAGCATTTT.

The V gene is TRBV7-2, the J gene TRBJ1-2; tentative D call: TRBD1 (5 bases). The germline V gene has CDR1 SGHTA and CDR2 FQGNSA. This CDR3 region has 15 residues. V was trimmed by 1 base and J by 6 bases, leaving 15 bases between them. In nucleotides, the CDR3 is TGTGCCAGCAGCTTAGGAGTGGGACTGAAGGATGGCTACACCTTC. This codes for CASSLGVGLKDGYTF. The full variable domain, its missing parts supplied by reference TRBV7-2 and TRBJ1-2, is GAGVSQSPSNKVTEKGKDVELRCDPISGHTALYWYRQSLGQGLEFLIYFQGNSAPDKSGLPSDRFSAERTGGSVSTLTIQRTQQEDSAVYLCASSLGVGLKDGYTFGSGTRLTVV.

The chain joins TRBV11-2 to TRBJ2-7; D possibly corresponds to TRBD2 (5 bases). V was trimmed by 1 base and J by 2 bases, leaving 18 bases between them. This CDR3 spans 17 amino acids. Germline V gives CDR1 SGHAT, CDR2 FQNNGV. CDR3 sequence: CASSLAYIRQEAYEQYF. The CDR3 bases are TGTGCCAGCAGCTTAGCTTATATACGGCAGGAGGCCTACGAGCAGTACTTC.

This clone was recorded only once. The CDR3, as DNA: TGTGCCAGCAGTGGGCCCAGGGGGCTAGACTATGGCTACACCTTC. It is translated as CASSGPRGLDYGYTF. The chain couples TRBV9 to TRBJ1-2; 8 bases map to TRBD1. The CDR3 sequence is 15 residues long. The V segment lost 5 bases and the J segment 3 bases; nucleotides outside the gene matches: 9. Germline values: CDR1 SGDLS, CDR2 YYNGEE.

The chain carries TRBV2 and TRBJ1-1; a weak D match, TRBD1 (6 bases). Germline V gene sequence: CDR1 SNHLY, CDR2 FYNNEI. The ends were cut back, 3 bases at V and 6 bases at J, with 14 bases in the middle. The CDR3 totals 14 residues. The CDR3 here is CASSDLQGRAEAFF. The CDR3 DNA reads as TGTGCCAGCAGTGACCTACAGGGTAGGGCTGAAGCTTTCTTT.

This clone was counted between two and nine times. This chain links TRBV7-9 with TRBJ2-7; TRBD2 matches 13 bases. Trimming cost V 5 bases and J 6 bases; bases outside gene matches: 7. Germline V CDR1 and CDR2: SEHNR, FQNEAQ (reference sequence). There are 15 residues in the CDR3. For the CDR3, the DNA is TGTGCCAGCAGCCCAAGGACTAGCGGGAGTACCGAGCAGTACTTC. It specifies CASSPRTSGSTEQYF.

The gene calls are TRBV9 and TRBJ2-7; TRBD1 aligns across 8 bases. Germline V gives CDR1 SGDLS, CDR2 YYNGEE. V shed 3 bases, J shed 3 bases, and the junction held 5 bases outside the gene matches. CDR3 length equals 14 residues. The CDR3 spells CASSAGQGGYEQYF. In DNA form, the CDR3 reads TGTGCCAGCAGCGCCGGACAGGGCGGCTACGAGCAGTACTTC.

The CDR3 sequence is CASSTTRDSETQYF. CDR3 DNA: TGTGCCAGTAGTACCACCAGGGACAGCGAGACCCAGTACTTC. The V call is TRBV19, the J call TRBJ2-5; 7 positions match TRBD1. The trim removed 4 bases at V and 5 bases at J, leaving 7 bases unmatched. Germline-derived CDR1 and CDR2 are LNHDA and SQIVND (reference sequence). CDR3 length: 14 residues.